This T cell receptor beta chain came from a study of blood T cells in healthy people across ages. Study-level findings and limits: Per million T cells, the diversity of TCR beta decreased roughly linearly as age advanced.

The use of a sample-barcoded 5' primer and a J-beta primer mix characterized a second PCR of about 7 to 12 cycles. TCRdb re-called the 5' RACE reads with MiXCR, one entry per CDR3 protein. The sample lists 1.2 million to 1.5 million distinct CDR3 sequences; almost 60% were seen once. A word on this clonotype: Its antigen is not known.

Sequenced: blood. This clonotype originated in a man between 18 and 35 years old in good health.

For the CDR3, the DNA is TGCAGCGTTGAATCCAGCGGAGGGGGCAATGAGCAGTTCTTC. It yields the protein CSVESSGGGNEQFF. This chain uses TRBV29-1 with TRBJ2-1; perhaps D is TRBD1 or TRBD2 (6 bases each). Trimming left V 2 bases short and J 6 bases short, with 14 bases between. The CDR3 sequence is 14 residues long. Germline CDR1 and CDR2: SQVTM and ANQGSEA.